The rows below give T cell receptor beta chains drawn from one sample of a study of blood T cell repertoires in COVID-19. TCRdb keeps only in-frame clones here, not all; method: immunoSEQ multiplex PCR. The data show under 150,000 clones, more than 80% seen once. Sequenced material: peripheral blood. The receptors were gathered from a human donor in a cohort sampled during active COVID-19. The CDR3 runs from the conserved cysteine through the conserved F or W.

V gene	J gene	CDR3 protein
TRBV6-5	TRBJ2-3	CASSPNRDTQYF
TRBV15	TRBJ2-1	CATSRVSGIGDEQFF
TRBV19	TRBJ2-1	CATTQREQQFF
TRBV2	TRBJ1-1	CASSAWRAVQAFF
TRBV6-4	TRBJ2-1	CASSTGSYNEQFF
TRBV10-3	TRBJ1-2	CAITQGPGNYGYTF
TRBV23-1	TRBJ2-4	CASSLYQKNIQYF
TRBV15	TRBJ1-4	CASSLWGPNEKLFF
TRBV19	TRBJ1-1	CASSPINRGITEAFF
TRBV7-8	TRBJ2-5	CASSLVLAGVGETQYF
TRBV15	TRBJ2-5	CATSRDRTVIESQYF
TRBV5-5	TRBJ2-5	CASSRGTEETQYF
TRBV2	TRBJ1-2	CASSSGDRGGQGYTF
TRBV14	TRBJ1-4	CASSQSSAGYQEKLFF
TRBV4-1	TRBJ1-5	CASSQDYKGRVGYYNQPQHF
TRBV25-1	TRBJ1-5	CASSVSGQPQHF
TRBV10-3	TRBJ1-1	CAISGTTGVQAGGEAFF
TRBV7-9	TRBJ2-2	CASSLVSRANTGELFF
TRBV13	TRBJ2-5	CASSSRLGFETQYF
TRBV7-2	TRBJ2-1	CASGGDPFRSEQFF
TRBV7-2	TRBJ2-4	CASSSGTSLEFVKNIQYF
TRBV12-3/TRBV12-4	TRBJ2-5	CASSVHYGTQYF
TRBV11-3	TRBJ1-1	CASSGGQLEAFF
TRBV28	TRBJ1-3	CASSLGGANGNTIYF